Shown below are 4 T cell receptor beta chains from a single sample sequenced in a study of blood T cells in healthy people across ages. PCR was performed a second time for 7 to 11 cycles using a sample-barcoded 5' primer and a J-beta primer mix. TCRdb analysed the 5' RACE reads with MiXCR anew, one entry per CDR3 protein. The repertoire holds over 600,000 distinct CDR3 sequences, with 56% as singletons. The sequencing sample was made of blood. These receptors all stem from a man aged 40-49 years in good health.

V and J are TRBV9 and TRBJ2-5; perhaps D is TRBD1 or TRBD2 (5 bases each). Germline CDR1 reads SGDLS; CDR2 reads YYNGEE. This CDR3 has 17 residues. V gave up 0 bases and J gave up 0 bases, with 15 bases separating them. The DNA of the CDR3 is TGTGCCAGCAGCGTAGCGATGGGGACGGTTGACCAAGAGACCCAGTACTTC. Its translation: CASSVAMGTVDQETQYF.

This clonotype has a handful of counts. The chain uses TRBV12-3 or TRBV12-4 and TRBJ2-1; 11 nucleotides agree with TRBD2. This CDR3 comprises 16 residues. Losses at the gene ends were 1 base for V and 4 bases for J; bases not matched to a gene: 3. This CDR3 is CASSLGLAGPYNEQFF. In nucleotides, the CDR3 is TGTGCCAGCAGTTTAGGACTAGCGGGGCCATACAATGAGCAGTTCTTC.

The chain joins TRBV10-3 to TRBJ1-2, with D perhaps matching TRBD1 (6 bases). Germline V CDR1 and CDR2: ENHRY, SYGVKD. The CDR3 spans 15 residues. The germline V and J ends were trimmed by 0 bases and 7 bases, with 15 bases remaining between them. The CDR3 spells CAISESGGRVSGYTF. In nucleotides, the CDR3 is TGTGCCATCAGTGAGTCGGGGGGGCGAGTGAGTGGCTACACCTTC.

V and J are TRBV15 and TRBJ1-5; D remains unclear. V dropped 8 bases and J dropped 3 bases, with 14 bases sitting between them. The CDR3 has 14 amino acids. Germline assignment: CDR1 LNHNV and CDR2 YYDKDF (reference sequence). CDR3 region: CATHDQPNNQPQHF. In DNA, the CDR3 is TGTGCCACCCACGATCAACCGAACAATCAGCCCCAGCATTTT.